The clone carrying this T cell receptor (beta chain) was seen at least ten times. The antigen is unknown. The CDR3 regions of TCR beta were amplified from RNA transcripts. TCR CDR3 underwent first-round RT-PCR with the HTBI primer set. TCRdb reprocessed the multiplex PCR reads with MiXCR, giving one entry per CDR3 protein. The table lists fewer than 650,000 distinct CDR3 sequences, about 14% of them singletons, with more than 4.5% in the top ten. The data belong to a study of T cells in Graves' hyperthyroidism and ophthalmopathy. Turning to the study itself: Blood from the periphery was taken at initial diagnosis, before any treatment. Study-wide results and caveats: Blood also held most thyroid clonotypes expanded beyond 0.001.

V gave up 2 bases and J gave up 3 bases, with 4 bases separating them. The CDR3 covers 12 residues. The germline V gene has CDR1 MNHEY and CDR2 SVGEGT. Lactation, pregnancy, other autoimmune disease or uncontrolled infection excluded patients. The PBMCs had their origin in roughly 9.4 ml of fresh peripheral blood. Sequenced material: blood. The sequence was obtained from a woman under 40 with Graves' hyperthyroidism that later progressed to Graves' ophthalmopathy. The rearrangement uses TRBV6-2 or TRBV6-3 and TRBJ1-1, with unresolved D. DNA of the CDR3: TGTGCCAGCAGTTACGGGTACACTGAAGCTTTCTTT. It yields the protein CASSYGYTEAFF.